These 6 T cell receptor beta chains originate from one sample sequenced in a study of monozygotic twins with inflammatory bowel disease. TCRdb reanalyzed the 5' RACE reads, giving one entry per CDR3 protein sequence and no DNA. The sample table sets out about 450,000 distinct CDR3 sequences. Input material: blood. The receptors stem from a human donor with ulcerative colitis or Crohn's disease, or a healthy co-twin of an affected twin (not recorded which).

The rearrangement joins TRBV7-3 to TRBJ2-3; TCRdb indicates TRBD1, and absent DNA this call remains unverified. Germline V gives CDR1 SGHTA, CDR2 FQGTGA. The CDR3 extends over 12 amino acids. CDR3 region: CASSTQDSRQYF.

The CDR3 spells CASSFRGQGADTQYF. The chain combines TRBV7-2 with TRBJ2-3; TCRdb's D call of TRBD1 is untestable without DNA. The CDR3 contains 15 residues. CDR1 is SGHTA and CDR2 is FQGNSA in the germline V gene.

V gene TRBV30 combines with J gene TRBJ2-1; TCRdb's D call, TRBD2, is unchecked because there is no DNA. CDR1 is GTSNPN and CDR2 is SVGIG in the germline V gene (reference sequence). The CDR3 has 13 amino acids. This CDR3 is CAWTSGPPNEQFF. The complete variable domain, with remaining parts taken from reference TRBV30 and TRBJ2-1, reads SQTIHQWPATLVQPVGSPLSLECTVEGTSNPNLYWYRQAAGRGLQLLFYSVGIGQISSEVPQNLSASRPQDRQFILSSKKLLLSDSGFYLCAWTSGPPNEQFFGPGTRLTVL.

The V and J genes are TRBV7-2 and TRBJ2-1; TCRdb's assignment of TRBD2 cannot be checked, as there is no DNA. Germline assignment: CDR1 SGHTA and CDR2 FQGNSA. There are 15 residues in the CDR3. The CDR3 is CASSLRVWLANEQFF.

The CDR3: CASSDSFARDTQYF. V and J are TRBV9 and TRBJ2-3. Looked up from germline, CDR1 is SGDLS and CDR2 is YYNGEE. The CDR3 has 14 residues.

The chain couples TRBV20-1 to TRBJ2-7; absent DNA, TCRdb's TRBD1 call cannot be checked. Germline CDR1 DFQATT, CDR2 SNEGSKA (reference sequence). The CDR3 spans 15 residues. The CDR3 here is CSASQVGTGSYEQYF.